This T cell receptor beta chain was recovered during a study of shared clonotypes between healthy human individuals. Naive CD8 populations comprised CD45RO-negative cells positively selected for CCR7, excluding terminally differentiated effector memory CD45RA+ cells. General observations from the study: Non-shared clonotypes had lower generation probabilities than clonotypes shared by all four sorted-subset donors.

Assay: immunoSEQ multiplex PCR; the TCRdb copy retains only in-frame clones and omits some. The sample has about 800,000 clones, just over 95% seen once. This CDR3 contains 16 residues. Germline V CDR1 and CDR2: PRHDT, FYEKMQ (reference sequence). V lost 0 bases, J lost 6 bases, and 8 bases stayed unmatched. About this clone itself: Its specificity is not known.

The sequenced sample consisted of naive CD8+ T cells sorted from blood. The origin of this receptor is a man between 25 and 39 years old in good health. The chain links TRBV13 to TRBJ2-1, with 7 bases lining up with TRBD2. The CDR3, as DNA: TGTGCCAGCAGCTTAGGCTGGGCGGGAGTTATCAATGAGCAGTTCTTC. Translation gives CASSLGWAGVINEQFF.